This T cell receptor (beta chain) appears in the sequencing data of a study of T cells after yellow fever vaccination. General study results and limits: Though it reached lower strength, the secondary response hit its peak faster, day 5 versus 15. Booster samples showed a return of most primary-vaccination clones (around 96% CD4, approximately 85% CD8).

The V end was cut by 1 base, the J end by 3 bases, with 7 bases between. Germline V gene data show CDR1 as SGHRS and CDR2 as YFSETQ. The CDR3 runs to 14 residues. There are many counts of this clonotype. Its cognate antigen is unknown. MiXCR, run by TCRdb on the 5' RACE reads, gives a single entry per CDR3 protein. Of 150,000 to 200,000 distinct CDR3 sequences in the sample, about 6.2% were seen once. This specimen was CD4+ T cells sorted from PBMCs, taken on the day of the first yellow fever vaccination. This TCR derives from a man aged 18-30 years who received the YFV17D yellow fever vaccine. The rearrangement links TRBV5-1 to TRBJ2-2; a weak D match, TRBD2 (6 bases). CDR3 protein: CASSLWDYTGELFF. Written as DNA, the CDR3 is TGCGCCAGCAGCTTGTGGGACTACACCGGGGAGCTGTTTTTT.